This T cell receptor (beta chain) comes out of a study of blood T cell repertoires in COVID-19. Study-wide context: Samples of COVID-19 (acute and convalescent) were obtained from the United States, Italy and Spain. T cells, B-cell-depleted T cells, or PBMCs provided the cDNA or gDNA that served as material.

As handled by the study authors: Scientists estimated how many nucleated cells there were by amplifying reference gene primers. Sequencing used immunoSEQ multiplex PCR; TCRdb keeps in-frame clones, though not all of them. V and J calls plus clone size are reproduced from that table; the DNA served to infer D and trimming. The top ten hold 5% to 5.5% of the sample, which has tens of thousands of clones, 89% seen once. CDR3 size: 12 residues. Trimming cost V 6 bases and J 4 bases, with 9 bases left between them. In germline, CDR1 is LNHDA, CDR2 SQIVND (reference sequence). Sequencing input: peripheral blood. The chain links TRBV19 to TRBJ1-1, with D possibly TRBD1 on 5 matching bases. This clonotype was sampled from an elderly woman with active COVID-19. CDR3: CASRGGVTEAFF. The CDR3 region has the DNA TGTGCCAGTAGGGGGGGGGTCACTGAAGCTTTCTTT.